The 29 T cell receptor beta chains below were found in one sample sequenced in a study of response to subunit inactivated influenza vaccine. TCRdb reprocessed the RT-PCR reads via MiXCR and lists one record per CDR3 protein. The sample contains about 540,000 distinct CDR3 sequences, under 25% of which appear only once. The same sample was also used in a study of T cells expressing NK-cell markers. That investigation notes: UMIs were included in TCR beta cDNA generated by 5'RACE template switching.

Sequenced here: CD4+ T cells sorted from PBMCs, sampled 11 to 12 days after vaccination. Receptor source: a man aged 45-60 years who received an inactivated influenza vaccine.

The sample holds a few counts of this clonotype. The chain couples TRBV2 to TRBJ2-1; D remains unclear. This CDR3 is built from 13 residues. Trimming stripped 2 bases from V and 10 bases from J, with 12 bases between. Germline V gene data show CDR1 as SNHLY and CDR2 as FYNNEI. The CDR3 is CASSEPDGREQFF. CDR3 bases: TGTGCCAGCAGTGAACCCGATGGCAGGGAGCAGTTCTTC.

There are a few counts of this clonotype. This chain connects TRBV28 to TRBJ2-1; 11 bases align to TRBD1. This CDR3 is 16 amino acids long. Germline CDR1 is MDHEN and CDR2 is SYDVKM. J was trimmed by 6 bases and V by 4 bases; bases with no gene match: 8. As DNA, the CDR3 is TGTGCCAGCAGTTCCTACGGGACAGGGGGTTCCAATGAGCAGTTCTTC. Translating it yields CASSSYGTGGSNEQFF.

The chain links TRBV29-1 to TRBJ2-7, with D perhaps matching TRBD2 (6 bases). Germline assignment: CDR1 SQVTM and CDR2 ANQGSEA. V lost 4 bases and J 2 bases, leaving 18 bases between the germline ends. CDR3 length: 15 amino acids. The CDR3 loop is CSVVQTGTRPYEQYF. The DNA for the CDR3 is TGCAGCGTTGTCCAGACCGGGACTCGCCCCTACGAGCAGTACTTC.

The chain couples TRBV2 to TRBJ2-1, with a weak D call TRBD1 (6 bases). Trimming removed 10 bases at V and 3 bases at J, with 13 bases between. There are 13 residues in the CDR3. CDR1 and CDR2 from the germline V gene are SNHLY and FYNNEI. The CDR3 sequence is CATDRSLYNEQFF. The CDR3 DNA reads as TGTGCCACCGACAGGTCACTCTACAATGAGCAGTTCTTC.

This chain uses TRBV12-3 or TRBV12-4 with TRBJ1-3; D uncertain. This CDR3 is built from 17 residues. The V end was cut by 1 base, the J end by 1 base, with 14 bases between. The CDR3 is CASSLGLAGKSGNTIYF. The CDR3 nucleotides read TGTGCCAGCAGTTTAGGTCTAGCGGGGAAATCTGGAAACACCATATATTTT.

This clonotype has a handful of counts. The chain employs TRBV29-1 and TRBJ2-7, with 12 bases that match TRBD2. Trimming cost V 7 bases and J 10 bases; bases outside gene matches: 8. Germline-derived CDR1 and CDR2 are SQVTM and ANQGSEA. This CDR3 spans 12 amino acids. CDR3 region: CSAETSGSGQYF. CDR3 bases: TGCAGCGCCGAGACTAGCGGGAGTGGACAGTACTTC.

This clonotype was found many times. The chain carries TRBV5-1 and TRBJ2-5; maybe TRBD2 (6 bases). Trimming took 6 bases from V and 2 from J, leaving 20 bases between them. The germline V gene has CDR1 SGHRS and CDR2 YFSETQ. This CDR3 contains 16 residues. The CDR3 is CASISQLGSGQETQYF. For the CDR3, the DNA is TGCGCCAGCATCTCACAGCTGGGTAGCGGACAAGAGACCCAGTACTTC.

The CDR3 nucleotides are TGTGCCAGCAGCCAAGTTGGCCCACTAGCGGGGGACACCCAAGAGACCCAGTACTTC. As protein: CASSQVGPLAGDTQETQYF. The chain employs TRBV14 and TRBJ2-5; 11 positions match TRBD2. This CDR3 has 19 residues. Losses at the gene ends were 1 base for V and 1 base for J; bases not matched to a gene: 11. Germline V CDR1 and CDR2: SGHDN, FVKESK.

The rearrangement uses TRBV21-1 and TRBJ2-3; the D call of TRBD2 is as the table states it, not checked on the DNA. TRBV21-1 is listed as a pseudogene. This CDR3 is 19 amino acids long. The CDR3 DNA sequence: TGTGCCAGCAGCAAAACCGGGACTAGCGGGAGAGGGAGCACAGATACGCAGTATTTT. Translation: CASSKTGTSGRGSTDTQYF.

This clonotype was observed a handful of times. The V and J genes are TRBV18 and TRBJ2-7, with D possibly called TRBD1 or TRBD2 (5 bases each). Germline CDR1 reads KGHSH; CDR2 reads LQKENI. The CDR3 contains 15 residues. V was clipped by 5 bases and J by 6 bases, with 20 bases between them. CDR3 in amino acids: CASSSGTRSYGEQYF. The CDR3 DNA reads TGTGCCAGCTCATCAGGGACGAGGAGTTATGGCGAGCAGTACTTC.

This chain uses TRBV7-8 with TRBJ2-5; D uncertain. The germline CDR1 and CDR2 sequences are SGHVS and FQNEAQ. The V end lost 3 bases, the J end lost 4 bases, and 9 bases lay between the germline ends. The CDR3 covers 13 residues. The DNA for the CDR3 is TGTGCCAGCAGCTTTGTTTCATCAGAGACCCAGTACTTC. Encoded protein: CASSFVSSETQYF. Supplemented by reference TRBV7-8 and TRBJ2-5, the full variable domain reads GAGVSQSPRYKVAKRGQDVALRCDPISGHVSLFWYQQALGQGPEFLTYFQNEAQLDKSGLPSDRFFAERPEGSVSTLKIQRTQQEDSAVYLCASSFVSSETQYFGPGTRLLVL.

The V gene is TRBV19, the J gene TRBJ2-7; 7 bases are shared with TRBD1. The trim removed 8 bases at V and 0 bases at J, leaving 4 bases unmatched. The CDR3 covers 13 residues. Per the germline V gene, CDR1 is LNHDA and CDR2 is SQIVND (reference sequence). The CDR3 nucleotides are TGTGCCAGTCTAGGACAGGACTCCTACGAGCAGTACTTC. Translation gives CASLGQDSYEQYF.

This clonotype showed up just a few times. The junction and the germline gene differ at one end; a read error may be behind it. The chain combines TRBV10-3 with TRBJ2-4; 10 bases match TRBD1. This CDR3 comprises 15 residues. Germline loops: CDR1 ENHRY, CDR2 SYGVKD. The CDR3: CAISELGPGQGFLHF. The DNA for the CDR3 is TGTGCCATCAGTGAATTGGGGCCGGGACAGGGGTTTTTGCACTTC.

This clonotype was detected a few times. The V and J genes are TRBV7-9 and TRBJ2-3; D is unresolved. Germline CDR1 is SEHNR and CDR2 is FQNEAQ (reference sequence). V was clipped by 5 bases and J by 2 bases, with 17 bases between them. This CDR3 is built from 16 residues. This CDR3 reads CASSGPLLGSTDTQYF. CDR3 nucleotide sequence: TGTGCCAGCAGCGGCCCGCTCCTAGGGTCCACAGATACGCAGTATTTT.

This clonotype occurred a few times. The J gene is TRBJ2-3, the V gene TRBV4-3, with D perhaps assigned TRBD1 or TRBD2 (5 bases each). V lost 4 bases and J lost 0, with 14 bases in between. The CDR3 consists of 16 residues. Per germline, CDR1 LGHNA and CDR2 YSLEER. In DNA, the CDR3 is TGCGCCAGCAGCCGAGGGCCGGGACGGAGCACAGATACGCAGTATTTT. It specifies CASSRGPGRSTDTQYF.

This clonotype was picked up a small number of times. The chain links TRBV6-6 to TRBJ2-1; a weak D match, TRBD1 (6 bases). Deletions cut 7 bases from V and 5 bases from J, with 12 bases between. Germline V gives CDR1 MNHNY, CDR2 SVGAGI (reference sequence). This CDR3 is 13 amino acids long. CDR3 in amino acids: CASTRDIDNEQFF. The CDR3 DNA sequence: TGTGCCAGCACCCGGGACATAGACAATGAGCAGTTCTTC.

The chain joins TRBV7-4 to TRBJ2-5; tentatively, D is TRBD2 (6 bases). V lost 8 bases to trimming and J lost 4 bases, with 14 bases between them. This CDR3 spans 13 amino acids. CDR1 SGHVT and CDR2 SQSDAQ come from the germline V gene. CDR3 in amino acids: CASLGGVGETQYF. CDR3 sequence (DNA): TGTGCCAGCTTGGGGGGAGTCGGAGAGACCCAGTACTTC.

In this sample, this clonotype turned up many times. The V and J genes are TRBV7-9 and TRBJ2-7; 8 bases align to TRBD2. Germline CDR1 reads SEHNR; CDR2 reads FQNEAQ (reference sequence). This CDR3 comprises 12 residues. Trimming removed 0 bases from V and 13 bases from J; junction bases left unmatched: 5. The CDR3 nucleotides read TGTGCCAGCAGCTTAGCCGCTAGCGGGTTATACTTC. This gives the protein CASSLAASGLYF.

The sample holds a few counts of this clonotype. J is TRBJ1-4 and V is TRBV12-3 or TRBV12-4; D is unclear. This CDR3 region has 13 residues. Trimming removed 2 bases from V and 7 bases from J, with 8 bases in between. CDR3 amino acids: CASSLSSREKLFF. CDR3 DNA sequence: TGTGCCAGCAGTTTAAGCAGTCGTGAAAAACTGTTTTTT.

V is TRBV4-2 and J is TRBJ1-5; D is ambiguous. This CDR3 contains 13 residues. From germline, CDR1 is LGHNA and CDR2 YNFKEQ. Between the trimmed V and J ends, which lost 6 bases and 5 bases, there was a span of 11 bases. CDR3 bases: TGTGCCAGCAGACTGGACCCAGATCAGCCCCAGCATTTT. Protein product: CASRLDPDQPQHF.

The rearrangement joins TRBV4-2 to TRBJ2-7; no clear D gene. Germline V lookup: CDR1 LGHNA, CDR2 YNFKEQ. V lost 0 bases to trimming and J lost 1 base, with 7 bases between them. This CDR3 region has 14 residues. As DNA, the CDR3 is TGTGCCAGCAGCCAAGACTCAGCTTCCTACGAGCAGTACTTC. It specifies CASSQDSASYEQYF.

This clonotype was seen a few times. The rearrangement joins TRBV7-9 to TRBJ2-5; TRBD2 aligns across 7 bases. Unmatched junction bases numbered 14, after V lost 4 bases and J lost 9 bases. There are 15 residues in the CDR3. CDR1 is SEHNR, CDR2 FQNEAQ, per germline (reference sequence). The CDR3 is CASSSSGTRKGAQYF. The CDR3 coding sequence is TGTGCCAGCAGCTCAAGCGGGACGCGAAAAGGGGCCCAGTACTTC.

The rearrangement uses TRBV24-1 and TRBJ2-1, with 9 positions matching TRBD2. CDR1 is KGHDR, CDR2 SFDVKD, per germline. This CDR3 spans 16 amino acids. V lost 1 base to trimming and J lost 10 bases; unmatched junction nucleotides: 10. This chain's CDR3 is CATSDFGSGRELEQFF. CDR3 DNA: TGTGCCACCAGTGATTTTGGTAGCGGGAGAGAACTGGAGCAGTTCTTC.

As for this clonotype: Germline is not matched at one junction end, which may reflect a read error. V gene TRBV7-2 combines with J gene TRBJ2-3; tentatively, D is TRBD2 (6 bases). Germline CDR1 and CDR2: SGHTA and FQGNSA. The CDR3 runs to 15 residues. CDR3 amino acids: CAGSLGGVYTDTQYF. The CDR3 DNA sequence: TGTGCCGGCAGCTTGGGCGGGGTGTACACAGATACGCAGTATTTT.

Only a few counts were recorded for this clonotype. The chain uses TRBV4-2 and TRBJ2-7; 9 positions match TRBD1. The trim removed 1 base at V and 5 bases at J, leaving 9 bases unmatched. Germline CDR1 and CDR2: LGHNA and YNFKEQ. The CDR3 is 16 residues long. The CDR3 loop reads CASSQVPGTGFDEQYF. The CDR3, as DNA: TGTGCCAGCAGCCAAGTCCCGGGGACAGGGTTCGACGAGCAGTACTTC.

V usage is TRBV5-1 and J usage is TRBJ1-1; D is undetermined. The length of the CDR3 is 14 residues. CDR1 SGHRS and CDR2 YFSETQ come from the germline V gene. V shed 1 base and J shed 1 base, with 8 bases lying between them. The CDR3 nucleotides are TGCGCCAGCAGCTTGACCGGTGCGAACACTGAAGCTTTCTTT. Translated: CASSLTGANTEAFF.

This clonotype occurred a few times. V and J are TRBV10-3 and TRBJ2-1, with 15 bases fitting TRBD2. The CDR3 length is 16 residues. V shed 2 bases and J 5 bases; nucleotides not matched to a gene: 1. Per the germline V gene, CDR1 is ENHRY and CDR2 is SYGVKD. CDR3: CAISEGLAGGDNEQFF. CDR3 coding DNA: TGTGCCATCAGTGAGGGACTAGCGGGAGGGGACAATGAGCAGTTCTTC.

In this sample, this clonotype turned up many times. The rearrangement uses TRBV7-2 and TRBJ2-2; TRBD1 matches at 8 bases. Trimming took 8 bases from V and 6 from J; bases not matched to a gene: 8. Germline CDR1 reads SGHTA; CDR2 reads FQGNSA. CDR3 size: 14 residues. The DNA for the CDR3 is TGTGCCAGCGTCCAGGGGGCGCGTGCCGGGGAGCTGTTTTTT. This encodes CASVQGARAGELFF.

The genes are TRBV20-1 and TRBJ2-1; TRBD1 matches 8 bases. V lost 3 bases to trimming and J lost 2 bases; unmatched junction nucleotides: 9. This CDR3 has 16 amino acids. Germline V gene lookup returns CDR1 DFQATT and CDR2 SNEGSKA (reference sequence). The CDR3 loop reads CSARTRQGPTYNEQFF. The CDR3 nucleotides read TGCAGTGCTAGGACGAGACAGGGGCCAACCTACAATGAGCAGTTCTTC.